Included here is one T cell receptor (beta chain) sequence, with context. Its antigen remains unknown. The same CDR3 also results from other DNA sequences found in this sample. The data are from a study of shared clonotypes between healthy human individuals. Losses at the gene ends were 5 bases for V and 0 bases for J; bases not matched to a gene: 2. Germline V lookup: CDR1 SGHNT, CDR2 YYREEE (reference sequence). This CDR3 has 14 residues. Method: immunoSEQ multiplex PCR; TCRdb's copy keeps in-frame clones and lacks some. The repertoire holds hundreds of thousands of clones, with around 96% as singletons. Study-wide results and caveats: In this cohort, only blood was sampled, and tissue repertoires likely differ.

This clonotype originated in a woman aged 25 to 39 in good health. The rearrangement uses TRBV5-4 and TRBJ2-7; 10 bases match TRBD1. The sequenced sample consisted of naive CD4+ T cells sorted from blood. Indicated subset: CD45RA+ positively selected. CDR3 residues: CASSWDRGSYEQYF. CDR3 nucleotides: TGTGCCAGCAGTTGGGACAGGGGCTCCTACGAGCAGTACTTC.